Listed below are T cell receptor beta chains from one sample, sequenced in a study of graft-versus-host responses after intestinal transplantation. The method was immunoSEQ multiplex PCR; TCRdb's version includes in-frame clones alone and lacks a portion of them. The sample contains approximately 15,000 clones, about 90% of which appear only once. The material sequenced was PBMCs, taken approximately 15 weeks after intestinal transplant. These receptors were collected from a human patient who received an intestinal transplant, so some T cells may come from the graft donor. Each CDR3 is given with its conserved first and last residue. D genes are given only for firm matches. Clone size is shown for a subset of rows, as once, few, many or a class of expanded clone.

v_gene	d_gene	abundance	j_gene	CDR3aa	CDR3nt
TRBV2	NA	NA	TRBJ1-2	CASLPFEGPYGYTF	TGTGCCAGCCTACCTTTTGAGGGGCCCTATGGCTACACCTTC
TRBV13	NA	NA	TRBJ2-3	CASKWGRSNTDTQYF	TGTGCCAGCAAGTGGGGCAGGAGTAACACAGATACGCAGTATTTT
TRBV5-8	NA	NA	TRBJ2-7	CASSLGSGHTYEQYF	TGTGCCAGCAGCTTGGGGTCGGGGCACACCTACGAGCAGTACTTC
TRBV5-1	NA	NA	TRBJ2-7	CASSPNTISYEQYF	TGCGCCAGCAGCCCGAACACAATCTCCTACGAGCAGTACTTC
TRBV6-1	TRBD2	few	TRBJ2-3	CASSPGLASDTQYF	TGTGCCAGCAGTCCGGGACTAGCGTCAGATACGCAGTATTTT
TRBV4-1	NA	NA	TRBJ1-2	CASSPSEVYGYTF	TGCGCCAGCAGCCCGAGTGAAGTCTATGGCTACACCTTC
TRBV19	NA	NA	TRBJ2-2	CASSISGTGELFF	TGTGCCAGTAGTATATCAGGCACCGGGGAGCTGTTTTTT
TRBV7-9	NA	NA	TRBJ2-3	CASSFGRDLQYF	TGTGCCAGCAGCTTTGGCCGGGACTTGCAGTATTTT
TRBV30	TRBD2	NA	TRBJ2-5	CAWNDGRDGETQYF	TGTGCCTGGAATGACGGGAGGGATGGAGAGACCCAGTACTTC
TRBV19	NA	NA	TRBJ1-1	CASSARDLYTEAFF	TGTGCCAGTAGTGCCAGGGATCTTTACACTGAAGCTTTCTTT
TRBV10-3	TRBD2	NA	TRBJ2-3	CAVSGGGKTDTQYF	TGTGCCGTCTCGGGAGGCGGTAAGACAGATACGCAGTATTTT
TRBV28	NA	NA	TRBJ2-4	CASRSTGTNIQYF	TGTGCCAGCAGATCTACGGGGACGAACATTCAGTACTTC
TRBV21-1	NA	NA	TRBJ1-3	CASRTDGDSGNIIYF	TGTGCCAGCCGCACCGACGGAGACTCTGGAAACATCATATATTTT
TRBV18	NA	NA	TRBJ1-5	CASSPGGNQPQHF	TGTGCCAGCTCACCAGGGGGCAATCAGCCCCAGCATTTT
TRBV28	NA	NA	TRBJ1-6	CASSLASSGNSPLHF	TGTGCCAGCAGTCTTGCGTCTTCTGGTAATTCACCCCTCCACTTT
TRBV7-2	NA	NA	TRBJ2-1	CASSGVLNEQFF	TGTGCCAGCAGCGGAGTTTTAAATGAGCAGTTCTTC
TRBV6-9	TRBD1	NA	TRBJ1-5	CASSRGTEGSQPQHF	TGTGCCAGCAGCCGCGGGACAGAAGGAAGTCAGCCCCAGCATTTT
TRBV7-9	NA	few	TRBJ1-1	CASSFLQQNTEAFF	TGTGCCAGCAGCTTTTTACAACAGAACACTGAAGCTTTCTTT
TRBV28	NA	NA	TRBJ1-1	CASSLRGQGSMNTEAFF	TGTGCCAGCAGTTTAAGGGGCCAAGGGTCGATGAACACTGAAGCTTTCTTT
TRBV5-1	TRBD1	once	TRBJ2-1	CASSPWGTANEQFF	TGCGCCAGCAGCCCCTGGGGGACAGCTAATGAGCAGTTCTTC
TRBV9	NA	NA	TRBJ1-5	CASGNFNQPQHF	TGTGCCAGTGGGAATTTTAATCAGCCCCAGCATTTT
TRBV15	NA	NA	TRBJ1-2	CATSRGETVGGYTF	TGTGCCACCAGCAGGGGGGAGACTGTTGGTGGCTACACCTTC
TRBV7-2	TRBD2	NA	TRBJ2-4	CASSLGLAGGNIQYF	TGTGCCAGCAGCTTAGGACTAGCGGGAGGAAACATTCAGTACTTC
TRBV13	TRBD2	NA	TRBJ2-3	CASSFGGRSDTQYF	TGTGCCAGCAGCTTCGGCGGGAGGTCAGATACGCAGTATTTT
TRBV28	TRBD1	NA	TRBJ2-5	CASSFGRGTGGGETQYF	TGTGCCAGCAGTTTTGGCCGAGGGACAGGGGGCGGAGAGACCCAGTACTTC
TRBV5-6	TRBD2	NA	TRBJ2-1	CASSLGSLAVYNEQFF	TGTGCCAGCAGCTTGGGGTCTCTAGCGGTCTACAATGAGCAGTTCTTC
TRBV7-9	TRBD2	NA	TRBJ2-1	CASSFPSGTYNEQFF	TGTGCCAGCAGCTTCCCAAGCGGGACCTACAATGAGCAGTTCTTC
TRBV6-9	TRBD1	NA	TRBJ2-7	CASSYSGTAYEQYF	TGTGCCAGCAGTTACTCTGGGACAGCCTACGAGCAGTACTTC
TRBV19	NA	NA	TRBJ1-1	CASSIGETRLEAFF	TGTGCCAGTAGTATAGGCGAGACCCGGCTTGAAGCTTTCTTT
TRBV21-1	NA	NA	TRBJ2-1	CASSNQGGIYNEQFF	TGTGCCAGCAGCAATCAGGGCGGGATTTACAATGAGCAGTTCTTC